This T cell receptor (beta chain) was profiled in a study of patients and donors after allogeneic stem cell transplantation. This clonotype was counted between two and nine times. V was pared by 3 bases and J by 7 bases, with 10 bases between. The CDR3 loop spans 12 amino acids. CDR1 KGHSH and CDR2 LQKENI come from the germline V gene. In TCRdb, the RT-PCR reads were re-called with MiXCR into one record per CDR3 protein. The sample contains a few hundred thousand distinct CDR3 sequences, around an eighth of which appear only once. Sample: blood, either unsorted or a sorted T cell fraction (not recorded which). This rearrangement joins TRBV18 to TRBJ2-7; D may be TRBD2 (5 bases). The clonotype comes from a human donor who was either an allogeneic HSCT recipient or a stem cell or donor lymphocyte infusion donor (not recorded which). It is not recorded whose cells these are; they may come from a transplant donor. The CDR3 reads CASSPSGWEQYF. The CDR3 DNA reads TGTGCCAGCTCACCTTCGGGGTGGGAGCAGTACTTC. Using reference TRBV18 and TRBJ2-7 for the parts outside the CDR3, the full variable domain is NAGVMQNPRHLVRRRGQEARLRCSPMKGHSHVYWYRQLPEEGLKFMVYLQKENIIDESGMPKERFSAEFPKEGPSILRIQQVVRGDSAAYFCASSPSGWEQYFGPGTRLTVT.